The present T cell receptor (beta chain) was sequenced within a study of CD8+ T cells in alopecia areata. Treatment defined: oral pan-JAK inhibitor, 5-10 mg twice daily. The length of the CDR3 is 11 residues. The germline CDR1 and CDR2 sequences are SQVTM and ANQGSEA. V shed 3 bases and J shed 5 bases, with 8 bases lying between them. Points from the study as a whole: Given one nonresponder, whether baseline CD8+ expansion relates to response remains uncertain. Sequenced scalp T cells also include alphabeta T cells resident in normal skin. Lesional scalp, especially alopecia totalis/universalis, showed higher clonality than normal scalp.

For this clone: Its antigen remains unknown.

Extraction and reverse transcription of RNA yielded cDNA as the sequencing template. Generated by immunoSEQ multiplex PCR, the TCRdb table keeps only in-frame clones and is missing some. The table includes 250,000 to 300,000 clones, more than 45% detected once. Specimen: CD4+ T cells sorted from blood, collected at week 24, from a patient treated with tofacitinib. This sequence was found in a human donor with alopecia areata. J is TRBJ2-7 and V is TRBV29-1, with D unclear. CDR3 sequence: CSVELGDEQYF. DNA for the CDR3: TGCAGCGTTGAGCTTGGGGACGAGCAGTACTTC.